Following are 14 T cell receptor beta chains from one sample sequenced in a study of T-cell memory formation after mild COVID-19. TCRdb reprocessed the 5' RACE reads via MiXCR and lists one record per CDR3 protein. Here the sample spans 160,000 or so distinct CDR3 sequences, roughly 28% being singletons. The sequenced sample consisted of PBMCs or a T cell subset sorted from them (not recorded which). Every receptor here comes from an adult woman who had mild COVID-19 (a few samples of this study predate the infection). Cell type and time point are not known.

The rearrangement links TRBV2 to TRBJ2-2, with 8 bases fitting TRBD1. The CDR3 is 15 residues long. The trim removed 6 bases at V and 7 bases at J, leaving 10 bases unmatched. Germline assignment: CDR1 SNHLY and CDR2 FYNNEI. Here the CDR3 DNA reads TGTGCCAGCAGACAACCAGGGGGCGCAAACGGGGAGCTGTTTTTT. Its protein is CASRQPGGANGELFF.

V usage is TRBV7-9 and J usage is TRBJ1-4, with 7 bases fitting TRBD1. The CDR3 loop spans 15 amino acids. CDR1 and CDR2 from the germline V gene are SEHNR and FQNEAQ (reference sequence). V gave up 4 bases and J gave up 6 bases; unmatched junction bases: 8. The CDR3 DNA reads TGTGCCAGCAGCTCCACAGGGGATCGGCATGAAAAACTGTTTTTT. Amino acid sequence: CASSSTGDRHEKLFF.

This clonotype was detected ten times or more. The rearrangement links TRBV6-5 to TRBJ2-7; TRBD1 or TRBD2 may be the D gene (5 bases each). Looked up from germline, CDR1 is MNHEY and CDR2 is SVGAGI. Trimming shortened V by 5 bases and J by 0 bases, and 8 bases separated the two germline ends. The CDR3 loop spans 13 amino acids. The CDR3 sequence: CASSPGSSYEQYF. Here the CDR3 DNA reads TGTGCCAGCAGTCCAGGGAGCTCCTACGAGCAGTACTTC.

This clonotype was counted between two and nine times. The chain uses TRBV6-2 or TRBV6-3 and TRBJ1-1, with D hard to call. V was cut by 6 bases and J by 3 bases, with 8 bases left in between. This CDR3 spans 12 amino acids. CDR1 and CDR2 from the germline V gene are MNHEY and SVGEGT. In DNA form, the CDR3 reads TGTGCCAGCAGCGTTCTGGACACTGAAGCTTTCTTT. Its translation is CASSVLDTEAFF.

In its sample, this clonotype was seen once. The rearrangement joins TRBV10-3 to TRBJ2-7, with D tentatively TRBD2 (5 bases). Trimming removed 3 bases at V and 3 bases at J, with 9 bases between. CDR3 length: 13 amino acids. Germline assignment: CDR1 ENHRY and CDR2 SYGVKD. The CDR3 loop is CAISDSGNYEQYF. The DNA of the CDR3 is TGTGCCATCAGTGATTCGGGGAACTACGAGCAGTACTTC.

This chain uses TRBV30 with TRBJ2-7, with a weak D call TRBD2 (5 bases). The CDR3 has 14 amino acids. V was clipped by 5 bases and J by 6 bases, with 20 bases between them. Germline V gene lookup returns CDR1 GTSNPN and CDR2 SVGIG (reference sequence). CDR3 protein: CAWSQGSSPFEQYF. CDR3 nucleotides: TGTGCCTGGTCCCAAGGGAGTTCTCCTTTCGAGCAGTACTTC.

The chain recombines TRBV19 with TRBJ2-1; 8 bases match TRBD2. The CDR3 totals 15 residues. The germline V gene encodes CDR1 LNHDA and CDR2 SQIVND (reference sequence). J gave up 8 bases and V 3 bases, and 9 bases lay outside the gene matches. CDR3: CASSIRGLAMDEQFF. CDR3 sequence (DNA): TGTGCCAGTAGTATTCGTGGACTAGCTATGGATGAGCAGTTCTTC.

The chain is built from TRBV6-2 or TRBV6-3 and TRBJ2-7; D is undetermined. CDR1 is MNHEY and CDR2 is SVGEGT in the germline V gene. The CDR3 is 13 amino acids. Trimming cost V 6 bases and J 3 bases, with 12 bases left between them. The CDR3 DNA follows: TGTGCCAGCAGCCCTGGACCCTTCTACGAGCAGTACTTC. Its protein is CASSPGPFYEQYF.

This clonotype has a handful of counts. The chain couples TRBV29-1 to TRBJ2-7; D might be TRBD1 (6 bases). Germline loops: CDR1 SQVTM, CDR2 ANQGSEA. The CDR3 contains 14 residues. V was clipped by 5 bases and J by 2 bases, with 16 bases between them. The CDR3 nucleotides read TGCAGCGTTCGAGGGGCCCCAGGGGCCTACGAGCAGTACTTC. The encoded protein is CSVRGAPGAYEQYF.

V gene TRBV7-3 combines with J gene TRBJ2-5, with 8 bases lining up with TRBD2. Trimming at V came to 6 bases and at J to 3 bases, leaving 6 bases not matched to a gene. CDR1 SGHTA and CDR2 FQGTGA come from the germline V gene. The CDR3 extends over 14 amino acids. For the CDR3, the DNA is TGTGCCAGCAGGTTGGAAGCGGGGGAAGAGACCCAGTACTTC. Translated, it gives CASRLEAGEETQYF.

The V gene is TRBV25-1, the J gene TRBJ2-5; 8 bases match TRBD1. The CDR3 spans 16 residues. Germline V CDR1 and CDR2: MGHDK, SYGVNS. With V trimmed by 6 bases and J by 2 bases, 11 bases remained unmatched. The CDR3 spells CASSTERTGNQETQYF. The CDR3 bases are TGTGCCAGCAGCACCGAACGGACAGGGAATCAAGAGACCCAGTACTTC.

J is TRBJ1-1 and V is TRBV7-8; D not certain. Between the trimmed V and J ends, which lost 6 bases and 0 bases, there was a span of 14 bases. CDR3 length: 15 amino acids. Germline CDR1 and CDR2: SGHVS and FQNEAQ. As DNA, the CDR3 is TGTGCCAGCAGGCAGGAGGTAGGACTGAACACTGAAGCTTTCTTT. This codes for CASRQEVGLNTEAFF.

This chain links TRBV6-4 with TRBJ2-1, with 7 bases fitting TRBD2. CDR3 length: 17 amino acids. Germline CDR1 MRHNA, CDR2 SNTAGT. The ends lost 5 bases at V and 0 bases at J; junction bases unmatched: 10. The CDR3 loop reads CASSPLASGRSYNEQFF. The CDR3 coding sequence is TGTGCCAGCAGTCCTCTGGCTAGCGGCCGCTCCTACAATGAGCAGTTCTTC.

The chain employs TRBV18 and TRBJ1-1, with D uncertain. The CDR3 loop spans 14 amino acids. Trimming stripped 2 bases from V and 1 base from J, with 8 bases between. Germline V gene data show CDR1 as KGHSH and CDR2 as LQKENI. In nucleotides, the CDR3 is TGTGCCAGCTCACCAACTAGCTGGAACACTGAAGCTTTCTTT. It yields the protein CASSPTSWNTEAFF. Full variable domain (remainder filled in from reference TRBV18 and TRBJ1-1): NAGVMQNPRHLVRRRGQEARLRCSPMKGHSHVYWYRQLPEEGLKFMVYLQKENIIDESGMPKERFSAEFPKEGPSILRIQQVVRGDSAAYFCASSPTSWNTEAFFGQGTRLTVV.